Listed here are 23 T cell receptor beta chains from one sample, sequenced in a study of T cell repertoires in cytomegalovirus infection. These receptors' targets are unknown. TCRdb re-called the reads with MiXCR, one entry per CDR3 protein. This table holds roughly 920,000 distinct CDR3 sequences, more than 25% found once. This specimen was cultured CD8+ T cells from PBMCs, taken from culture after CMV antigen stimulation. The receptors come from a human donor in good health (CMV status not recorded). Some clones in this sample may be carry-over from other donors' samples.

Only a few counts were recorded for this clonotype. V gene TRBV7-9 combines with J gene TRBJ2-1; TRBD1 matches 8 bases. Trimming took 0 bases from V and 9 from J; bases not matched to a gene: 4. Germline V lookup: CDR1 SEHNR, CDR2 FQNEAQ (reference sequence). The CDR3 contains 14 residues. CDR3 sequence: CASSLAQGDREQFF. In nucleotides, the CDR3 is TGTGCCAGCAGCTTAGCACAGGGGGATCGTGAGCAGTTCTTC. The variable domain in full, with the rest retrieved from reference TRBV7-9 and TRBJ2-1, is DTGVSQNPRHKITKRGQNVTFRCDPISEHNRLYWYRQTLGQGPEFLTYFQNEAQLEKSRLLSDRFSAERPKGSFSTLEIQRTEQGDSAMYLCASSLAQGDREQFFGPGTRLTVL.

This clonotype was counted a single time. This chain connects TRBV11-3 to TRBJ2-3; a weak D match, TRBD2 (5 bases). V dropped 5 bases and J dropped 4 bases, with 7 bases sitting between them. This CDR3 is 12 amino acids long. Germline CDR1 reads SGHNT; CDR2 reads YENEEA. CDR3 region: CASSKLADTQYF. As DNA, the CDR3 is TGTGCCAGCAGCAAACTAGCAGATACGCAGTATTTT.

The CDR3 nucleotides are TGCGCCAGCCGAAGGTTTGATAACACTGAAGCTTTCTTT. Its protein product is CASRRFDNTEAFF. The rearrangement links TRBV5-1 to TRBJ1-1; D is uncertain. V was clipped by 7 bases and J by 2 bases, with 12 bases between them. Germline assignment: CDR1 SGHRS and CDR2 YFSETQ. The CDR3 covers 13 residues.

This clonotype was counted a few times. This sequence joins TRBV2 and TRBJ2-5, with 10 bases aligning to TRBD2. Trimming cost V 6 bases and J 4 bases; bases outside gene matches: 11. Looked up from germline, CDR1 is SNHLY and CDR2 is FYNNEI. The CDR3 is made up of 16 amino acids. For the CDR3, the DNA is TGTGCCAGCAGCAGACTAGCGGGCCTTTCCCCAGAGACCCAGTACTTC. This sequence encodes CASSRLAGLSPETQYF.

V is TRBV6-2 or TRBV6-3 and J is TRBJ2-3; TRBD2 agrees at 8 bases. Trimming removed 8 bases from V and 0 bases from J; junction bases left unmatched: 4. Germline lookup yields CDR1 MNHEY and CDR2 SVGEGT. The CDR3 spans 14 residues. In DNA, the CDR3 is TGTGCCAGCTTTAGCGGGGAAAGCACAGATACGCAGTATTTT. Amino acids: CASFSGESTDTQYF.

This clonotype appeared a single time. This chain links TRBV27 with TRBJ2-4, with 7 bases that match TRBD1. The CDR3 covers 15 residues. Germline values: CDR1 MNHEY, CDR2 SMNVEV (reference sequence). With 5 bases clipped from V and 1 base from J, the junction kept 5 bases outside the gene matches. The CDR3 reads CASSPYRGAKNIQYF. The CDR3 DNA sequence: TGTGCCAGCAGTCCGTACAGGGGTGCCAAAAACATTCAGTACTTC.

This clonotype showed up many times. V and J are TRBV7-9 and TRBJ1-5; the match to TRBD1 covers 7 bases. Per the germline V gene, CDR1 is SEHNR and CDR2 is FQNEAQ (reference sequence). This CDR3 comprises 14 residues. The V and J ends lost 5 bases and 5 bases, in that order; junction bases with no gene match: 6. The CDR3 DNA reads TGTGCCAGCAGCACCTTCGACAGGGATCAGCCCCAGCATTTT. Translation: CASSTFDRDQPQHF.

The chain is built from TRBV28 and TRBJ2-5; maybe TRBD1 (5 bases). CDR1 is MDHEN, CDR2 SYDVKM, per germline. V was cut by 6 bases and J by 4 bases, with 18 bases left in between. This CDR3 has 15 residues. CDR3 nucleotide sequence: TGTGCCAGCAGCCCCCCTGGGGCGGAGCTAGAGACCCAGTACTTC. Encoded protein: CASSPPGAELETQYF.

As concerns this clonotype: Sequence at one end of the junction differs from germline and may be a read error. The rearrangement links TRBV6-4 to TRBJ2-3; tentative D call: TRBD2 (6 bases). Germline-derived CDR1 and CDR2 are MRHNA and SNTAGT. This CDR3 comprises 15 residues. CDR3 bases: TGTGCCAGCTGTGACTCGGCGGGGCCCACAGATACGCAGTATTTT. Translating it yields CASCDSAGPTDTQYF.

This clonotype was seen ten or more times. V usage is TRBV7-2 and J usage is TRBJ2-5, with D possibly matching TRBD1 (6 bases). The CDR3 loop spans 15 amino acids. V was clipped by 5 bases and J by 1 base, with 14 bases between them. Germline V gene data show CDR1 as SGHTA and CDR2 as FQGNSA. Written as DNA, the CDR3 is TGTGCCAGCAGCCATCCGGGACATAGCCAAGAGACCCAGTACTTC. As protein: CASSHPGHSQETQYF.

In its sample, this clonotype was seen many times. The chain uses TRBV6-6 and TRBJ1-5; 10 bases line up with TRBD1. The CDR3 loop spans 15 amino acids. Losses at the gene ends were 8 bases for V and 4 bases for J; bases not matched to a gene: 8. CDR1 is MNHNY and CDR2 is SVGAGI in the germline V gene (reference sequence). CDR3 DNA sequence: TGTGCCAGCGTGCGGGACAGGGGCTCGAATCAGCCCCAGCATTTT. Translation gives CASVRDRGSNQPQHF.

This clonotype has only a few counts. A much larger clone differs by one base, so this may be a read error. This chain uses TRBV13 with TRBJ1-2; D remains ambiguous. This CDR3 comprises 14 residues. The germline V gene encodes CDR1 PRHDT and CDR2 FYEKMQ (reference sequence). V was shortened by 4 bases and J by 2 bases, with 11 bases between the two germline ends. The CDR3 protein is CASSSGRGNYGYTF. In DNA form, the CDR3 reads TGTGCCAGCAGCTCCGGACGGGGAAACTATGGCTACACCTTC.

V and J are TRBV6-5 and TRBJ2-7; 11 bases map to TRBD2. This CDR3 comprises 13 residues. V was pared by 5 bases and J by 5 bases, with 2 bases of the junction left unmatched. CDR1 and CDR2 from the germline V gene are MNHEY and SVGAGI. This CDR3 is CASSTSGGNEQYV. The CDR3 DNA follows: TGTGCCAGCAGTACTAGCGGGGGTAACGAGCAGTACGTC.

This clonotype was observed at least ten times. This chain joins TRBV20-1 and TRBJ2-7; no reliable D call. The CDR3 is 17 residues long. V lost 0 bases, J lost 1 base, and 19 bases lay in between. Per the germline V gene, CDR1 is DFQATT and CDR2 is SNEGSKA (reference sequence). CDR3 sequence: CSARDSSSSLSSYEQYF. CDR3 DNA sequence: TGCAGTGCTAGAGATTCTTCCAGCAGCCTTTCTTCCTACGAGCAGTACTTC.

This chain connects TRBV9 to TRBJ1-5; 9 bases map to TRBD1. The CDR3 length is 14 residues. After removal of 3 bases from V and 7 bases from J, the junction contained 5 bases not matched to a gene. Germline CDR1 and CDR2: SGDLS and YYNGEE. The CDR3 reads CASSAGQGWQPQHF. CDR3 nucleotides: TGTGCCAGCAGCGCCGGACAGGGGTGGCAGCCCCAGCATTTT.

The genes are TRBV6-5 and TRBJ1-2; 10 bases are shared with TRBD1. There are 14 residues in the CDR3. Losses at the gene ends were 2 bases for V and 4 bases for J; bases not matched to a gene: 1. Germline CDR1 and CDR2: MNHEY and SVGAGI. The CDR3 loop reads CASSYGDRGYGYTF. CDR3 nucleotides: TGTGCCAGCAGTTACGGGGACAGGGGCTATGGCTACACCTTC.

This clonotype turned up a few times. V gene TRBV28 combines with J gene TRBJ2-1, with D unresolved. Germline V gene sequence: CDR1 MDHEN, CDR2 SYDVKM. V lost 6 bases to trimming and J lost 4 bases, with 19 bases between them. The CDR3 extends over 16 amino acids. This CDR3 is CASSFIRDFPYNEQFF. DNA for the CDR3: TGTGCCAGCAGCTTTATAAGAGATTTTCCTTACAATGAGCAGTTCTTC.

Regarding this clonotype: A much more abundant neighbour one base away suggests this may be a read error. This sequence joins TRBV7-6 and TRBJ2-3, with TRBD2 matching 10 bases. Unmatched junction bases numbered 8, after V lost 3 bases and J lost 5 bases. The CDR3 length is 16 residues. Per the germline V gene, CDR1 is SGHVS and CDR2 is FNYEAQ. The CDR3 nucleotides are TGTGCCAGCAGCTTCCAGCGGGGGGGCCGGGTAGATACGCAGTATTTT. Its protein product is CASSFQRGGRVDTQYF.

The V and J genes are TRBV10-2 and TRBJ2-6, with D possibly TRBD1 on 5 matching bases. V was pared by 4 bases and J by 1 base, with 14 bases between. The CDR3 totals 17 residues. The V gene's germline CDR1 is WSHSY and CDR2 SAAADI. The CDR3 DNA reads TGCGCCAGCAGTGGCTCCTTAGGGGTGTCTGGGGCCAACGTCCTGACTTTC. Residues: CASSGSLGVSGANVLTF.

This chain connects TRBV6-8 to TRBJ2-1; 10 bases line up with TRBD2. Per germline, CDR1 MNHGY and CDR2 SAAAGT. The V and J ends lost 5 bases and 9 bases, in that order; junction bases with no gene match: 13. The CDR3 runs 16 residues. The CDR3 DNA reads TGTGCCAGCAGTATTGGGCTAGCGGGGGATCAAGGTGAGCAGTTCTTC. Protein product: CASSIGLAGDQGEQFF.

This clonotype was observed a few times. The genes are TRBV28 and TRBJ2-7, with D possibly matching TRBD1 (6 bases). V shed 5 bases and J shed 4 bases, with 12 bases lying between them. The CDR3 consists of 13 residues. CDR1 MDHEN and CDR2 SYDVKM come from the germline V gene. The CDR3 is CASSPGQRYEQYV. The CDR3 DNA reads TGTGCCAGCAGTCCTGGACAGCGGTACGAGCAGTACGTC.

The chain recombines TRBV10-3 with TRBJ2-3, with 8 bases fitting TRBD1. This CDR3 spans 16 amino acids. The ends lost 7 bases at V and 4 bases at J; junction bases unmatched: 13. Germline CDR1 reads ENHRY; CDR2 reads SYGVKD. The CDR3 sequence: CAITSGTGGSADTQYF. The CDR3 DNA is TGTGCCATCACCTCGGGAACAGGGGGATCCGCAGATACGCAGTATTTT.

There are a few counts of this clonotype. This rearrangement joins TRBV7-3 to TRBJ1-1; perhaps TRBD1 as D (5 bases). The germline V and J ends were trimmed by 1 base and 3 bases, with 12 bases remaining between them. This CDR3 has 15 amino acids. Germline CDR1 SGHTA, CDR2 FQGTGA. The CDR3, as DNA: TGTGCCAGCAGCTTAAGGGGGGGAGGGGACACTGAAGCTTTCTTT. Protein: CASSLRGGGDTEAFF.